One sample yielded the 27 T cell receptor beta chains listed below, sequenced in a study of T-cell reconstitution after alpha-beta-depleted transplantation in children (dated by TCRdb to between 2015 and 2016). Receptor amplification or capture employed PCR. Instrument on record: Illumina HiSeq 2500. Molecular barcoding was employed in the preparation of TCR libraries, with unique molecular identifiers being used to normalize TCRbeta repertoire quantification. TCRdb took the public reads, trimmed them with fastp at Q25, ran MiXCR for clone calling and kept in-frame beta chains. Each CDR3 protein gets just one entry, which takes the most common genes and DNA from the rows behind it. The sample yields 450,000 to 550,000 distinct CDR3 sequences; over 10% were counted once. The ten most abundant clones make up 11% to 15% of the sample. Explained via the paper, the treatment or condition label denotes: allogeneic hematopoietic cell transplantation with graft depleted of TCRalphabeta T cells and CD19 B cells.

The sample was PBMCs, mostly from graft donor cells, taken 180 days after TCRalphabeta/CD19-depleted stem cell transplant. These receptors were taken from a female patient under 10 years old who had a stem cell transplant for aplastic anemia, so the T cells may come from the graft donor.

This clonotype was detected a few times. The chain carries TRBV2 and TRBJ1-1, with TRBD1 as a possible D gene (5 bases). CDR1 and CDR2 from the germline V gene are SNHLY and FYNNEI. The CDR3 sequence is 15 residues long. CDR3: CAYLHRRRRGTEAFF. As DNA, the CDR3 is TGTGCGTATTTGCACAGGAGACGTCGGGGGACTGAAGCTTTCTTT.

This clonotype has just a few counts. The chain has TRBV12-3 or TRBV12-4 and TRBJ2-7; D possibly corresponds to TRBD2 (6 bases). Trimming stripped 4 bases from V and 6 bases from J, with 13 bases between. The CDR3 is 13 amino acids. CDR3 protein: CASSSHSSVEQYF. CDR3 DNA sequence: TGTGCCAGCAGTTCCCATTCTAGCGTCGAGCAGTACTTC.

This clonotype was seen only a few times. The chain has TRBV7-6 and TRBJ2-5, with D maybe TRBD2 (6 bases). Trimming removed 2 bases at V and 1 base at J, with 20 bases between. The CDR3 is made up of 18 amino acids. Germline V gene lookup returns CDR1 SGHVS and CDR2 FNYEAQ. This chain's CDR3 is CASSLFPEEGRGQETQYF. The CDR3 DNA follows: TGTGCCAGCAGCTTATTTCCTGAGGAGGGGCGCGGCCAAGAGACCCAGTACTTC.

V and J are TRBV18 and TRBJ2-1; D remains ambiguous. Germline values: CDR1 KGHSH, CDR2 LQKENI. The CDR3 consists of 15 residues. Trimming removed 2 bases at V and 7 bases at J, with 15 bases between. CDR3 amino acids: CASSPVGPWGNEQFF. The CDR3 DNA reads as TGTGCCAGCTCACCAGTTGGCCCGTGGGGTAATGAGCAGTTCTTC.

This clonotype was recorded many times. This chain connects TRBV7-9 to TRBJ1-1, with TRBD1 matching over 7 bases. Per germline, CDR1 SEHNR and CDR2 FQNEAQ (reference sequence). The CDR3 loop spans 15 amino acids. V gave up 5 bases and J gave up 0 bases; unmatched junction bases: 6. As DNA, the CDR3 is TGTGCCAGCAGCGAAAACAGGGGACTGAACACTGAAGCTTTCTTT. Residues: CASSENRGLNTEAFF.

This clonotype was observed a few times. V is TRBV21-1 and J is TRBJ2-4; the table gives TRBD2 as D, unverified against the DNA. TRBV21-1 is flagged as a pseudogene. The CDR3 totals 16 residues. The DNA for the CDR3 is TGTGCCAGCAGCAAAGGGCGGGCCCTAGCCAAAAACATTCAGTACTTC. Its protein is CASSKGRALAKNIQYF.

V and J are TRBV10-3 and TRBJ2-1; weak D call: TRBD2 (6 bases). The germline V gene encodes CDR1 ENHRY and CDR2 SYGVKD. The CDR3 extends over 13 amino acids. Trimming shortened V by 3 bases and J by 8 bases, and 11 bases separated the two germline ends. The chain's CDR3 is CAISETSPYEQFF. The CDR3, as DNA: TGTGCCATCAGTGAAACTAGCCCCTATGAGCAGTTCTTC.

This clonotype was recorded a few times. The chain employs TRBV28 and TRBJ1-2, with D perhaps TRBD1 (5 bases). The ends were cut back, 3 bases at V and 5 bases at J, with 19 bases in the middle. The CDR3 loop spans 16 amino acids. CDR1 is MDHEN and CDR2 is SYDVKM in the germline V gene. The DNA for the CDR3 is TGTGCCAGCAGTTTTTGGGGCCGCGCGGGGGGGTATGGCTACACCTTC. This encodes CASSFWGRAGGYGYTF.

This clonotype was observed at least ten times. The chain combines TRBV29-1 with TRBJ2-5, with TRBD2 matching over 11 bases. V gave up 7 bases and J gave up 1 base; unmatched junction bases: 11. The germline V gene has CDR1 SQVTM and CDR2 ANQGSEA. This CDR3 has 16 amino acids. In DNA form, the CDR3 reads TGCAGCGCCCAGGGGGTAGCGGGAGGGCTCCAAGAGACCCAGTACTTC. Protein: CSAQGVAGGLQETQYF.

This chain joins TRBV7-2 and TRBJ1-6; D remains unclear. Germline CDR1 reads SGHTA; CDR2 reads FQGNSA. The V end lost 6 bases, the J end lost 4 bases, and 4 bases lay between the germline ends. The CDR3 totals 12 residues. CDR3 bases: TGTGCCAGCAGGCAGTATAATTCACCCCTCCACTTT. It codes for CASRQYNSPLHF.

This clonotype was seen ten or more times. The chain combines TRBV12-3 or TRBV12-4 with TRBJ2-2; possible D gene TRBD1, 6 bases. The CDR3 loop spans 15 amino acids. V lost 8 bases to trimming and J lost 4 bases, with 17 bases between them. This chain's CDR3 is CASFPAGVRTGELFF. CDR3 coding DNA: TGTGCCAGCTTCCCAGCAGGGGTTCGCACCGGGGAGCTGTTTTTT.

This clonotype was detected only a few times. The V call is TRBV29-1, the J call TRBJ2-1, with TRBD1 as a possible D gene (5 bases). CDR1 is SQVTM and CDR2 is ANQGSEA in the germline V gene. V lost 6 bases, J lost 8 bases, and 17 bases lay in between. The CDR3 length is 13 residues. The CDR3 region is CSVRHQGSYEQFF. The DNA for the CDR3 is TGCAGCGTGCGGCACCAGGGATCTTATGAGCAGTTCTTC.

This clonotype has a count of ten or more. The chain employs TRBV10-3 and TRBJ2-1; TRBD2 aligns across 9 bases. Per germline, CDR1 ENHRY and CDR2 SYGVKD. The CDR3 totals 15 residues. V dropped 3 bases and J dropped 4; count of bases not matched to a gene: 4. CDR3 bases: TGTGCCATCAGTGATCTAGCGGGGACTTACAATGAGCAGTTCTTC. Its translation: CAISDLAGTYNEQFF.

This clonotype has just a few counts. The chain employs TRBV12-3 or TRBV12-4 and TRBJ2-5; possible D gene TRBD2, 5 bases. V was clipped by 6 bases and J by 1 base, with 18 bases between them. This CDR3 region has 16 residues. DNA for the CDR3: TGTGCCAGCAGCTCGGACTGGGGAACTACCCAAGAGACCCAGTACTTC. This gives the protein CASSSDWGTTQETQYF.

The chain employs TRBV28 and TRBJ2-1, with D maybe TRBD2 (6 bases). Trimming removed 0 bases from V and 4 bases from J, with 13 bases in between. The CDR3 contains 16 residues. Germline CDR1 MDHEN, CDR2 SYDVKM. CDR3 DNA sequence: TGTGCCAGCAGTTTATGGCCCGCGGGACCTTACAATGAGCAGTTCTTC. Protein: CASSLWPAGPYNEQFF.

CDR3 nucleotides: TGTGCCAGCAGTTACTCGATTTCCAATCCAGGCGGCCCCCAAGAGACCCAGTACTTC. Protein sequence: CASSYSISNPGGPQETQYF. The chain employs TRBV6-2 or TRBV6-3 and TRBJ2-5; D is undetermined. The CDR3 loop spans 19 amino acids. V dropped 0 bases and J dropped 1 base, with 21 bases sitting between them. Germline V gene data show CDR1 as MNHEY and CDR2 as SVGEGT.

At least ten counts were recorded for this clonotype. The rearrangement uses TRBV20-1 and TRBJ2-7; D is unresolved. CDR1 is DFQATT and CDR2 is SNEGSKA in the germline V gene (reference sequence). V shed 6 bases and J shed 6 bases, with 12 bases lying between them. The CDR3 totals 11 residues. The CDR3 DNA is TGCAGTGCCAAGACCTGGTCCGAGCAGTACTTC. Protein sequence: CSAKTWSEQYF.

CDR3 residues: CAWSTTTSGYSYEQYF. The CDR3 DNA follows: TGTGCCTGGAGTACAACAACTAGCGGGTACTCCTACGAGCAGTACTTC. The chain has TRBV30 and TRBJ2-7, with 9 positions matching TRBD2. The CDR3 is 16 residues long. Germline assignment: CDR1 GTSNPN and CDR2 SVGIG (reference sequence). J was trimmed by 0 bases and V by 2 bases; bases with no gene match: 8.

The table lists this clonotype with many counts. The chain links TRBV12-3 or TRBV12-4 to TRBJ2-3; D not resolved. Trimming shortened V by 7 bases and J by 6 bases, and 17 bases separated the two germline ends. The CDR3 totals 14 residues. CDR3 in amino acids: CASTYLHREDTQYF. The CDR3 DNA follows: TGTGCCAGCACCTATCTCCATAGAGAGGATACGCAGTATTTT.

This clonotype was counted many times. The chain has TRBV15 and TRBJ2-1; 13 nucleotides agree with TRBD2. The length of the CDR3 is 19 residues. CDR1 is LNHNV and CDR2 is YYDKDF in the germline V gene (reference sequence). V shed 0 bases and J 0 bases; nucleotides not matched to a gene: 5. This CDR3 is CATSRDPRTSGSSYNEQFF. In DNA form, the CDR3 reads TGTGCCACCAGCAGAGATCCCCGGACTAGCGGGAGCTCCTACAATGAGCAGTTCTTC. The full variable domain, rest sourced from reference TRBV15 and TRBJ2-1, is DAMVIQNPRYQVTQFGKPVTLSCSQTLNHNVMYWYQQKSSQAPKLLFHYYDKDFNNEADTPDNFQSRRPNTSFCFLDIRSPGLGDTAMYLCATSRDPRTSGSSYNEQFFGPGTRLTVL.

The CDR3 DNA follows: TGTGCCAGCAGTTTCGGCACCCCTAACTATGGCTACACCTTC. It codes for CASSFGTPNYGYTF. The chain has TRBV28 and TRBJ1-2, with D hard to call. In germline, CDR1 is MDHEN, CDR2 SYDVKM. The CDR3 spans 14 residues. V lost 3 bases to trimming and J lost 0 bases, with 8 bases between them.

This clonotype was detected only a few times. The chain links TRBV6-4 to TRBJ1-2, with D hard to call. CDR1 and CDR2 from the germline V gene are MRHNA and SNTAGT. CDR3 length equals 23 residues. Trimming cost V 4 bases and J 4 bases, with 40 bases left between them. The CDR3 region is CASSGYSLGPGPGHFELGYGYTF. As DNA, the CDR3 is TGTGCCAGCAGTGGCTACTCCCTTGGTCCCGGACCTGGGCATTTCGAGTTGGGCTATGGCTACACCTTC.

This clonotype was picked up a small number of times. V is TRBV21-1 and J is TRBJ2-1; the D call in the table, TRBD2, was not verified against the DNA. TRBV21-1 is tagged as a pseudogene. The CDR3 runs to 19 residues. The CDR3 DNA follows: TGTGCCAGCAGCAACAAGCAAAAGGGTAGCGGGAGCCGGAACAATGAGCAGTTCTTC. Its protein is CASSNKQKGSGSRNNEQFF.

This clonotype occurred a few times. V gene TRBV25-1 combines with J gene TRBJ1-5, with 7 bases that match TRBD1. Unmatched junction bases numbered 3, after V lost 1 base and J lost 6 bases. Germline CDR1 and CDR2: MGHDK and SYGVNS. The CDR3 sequence is 14 residues long. Here the CDR3 DNA reads TGTGCCAGCAGTGAATTCACAGGGGCTCAGCCCCAGCATTTT. It translates to CASSEFTGAQPQHF. The variable domain in full, with the rest retrieved from reference TRBV25-1 and TRBJ1-5, is EADIYQTPRYLVIGTGKKITLECSQTMGHDKMYWYQQDPGMELHLIHYSYGVNSTEKGDLSSESTVSRIRTEHFPLTLESARPSHTSQYLCASSEFTGAQPQHFGDGTRLSIL.

This clonotype was seen at least ten times. The rearrangement joins TRBV9 to TRBJ2-2, with TRBD1 matching over 7 bases. Germline values: CDR1 SGDLS, CDR2 YYNGEE. Trimming at V came to 2 bases and at J to 3 bases, leaving 10 bases not matched to a gene. This CDR3 spans 17 amino acids. CDR3 amino acids: CASSVQGQPGYTGELFF. The CDR3 DNA follows: TGTGCCAGCAGCGTGCAGGGACAGCCCGGGTACACCGGGGAGCTGTTTTTT.

This clonotype was seen repeatedly, ten times or more. J is TRBJ2-7 and V is TRBV10-2, with 8 nucleotides matching TRBD2. This CDR3 is built from 15 residues. The germline CDR1 and CDR2 sequences are WSHSY and SAAADI. V dropped 2 bases and J dropped 0; count of bases not matched to a gene: 3. CDR3 residues: CASSEASGGSYEQYV. The CDR3, as DNA: TGCGCCAGCAGTGAGGCGAGCGGGGGCTCCTACGAGCAGTACGTC.

This rearrangement joins TRBV6-1 to TRBJ2-1, with 7 bases lining up with TRBD2. Germline V gene data show CDR1 as MNHNS and CDR2 as SASEGT. The CDR3 is 15 amino acids. J lost 5 bases, V lost 2 bases, and 6 bases had no gene match. This CDR3 reads CASSEPASGDNEQFF. The CDR3 DNA sequence: TGTGCCAGCAGTGAACCGGCTAGCGGCGACAATGAGCAGTTCTTC.